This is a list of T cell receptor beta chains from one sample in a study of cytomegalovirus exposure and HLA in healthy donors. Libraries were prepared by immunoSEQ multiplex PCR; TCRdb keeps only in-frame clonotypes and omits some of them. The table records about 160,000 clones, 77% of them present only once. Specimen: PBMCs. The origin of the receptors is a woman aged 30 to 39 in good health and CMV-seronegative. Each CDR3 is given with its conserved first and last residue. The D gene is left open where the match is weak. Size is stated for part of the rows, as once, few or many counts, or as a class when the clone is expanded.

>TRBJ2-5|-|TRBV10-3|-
TGTGCCATGAGGGATGACGCGCAAGAGACCCAGTACTTC
CAMRDDAQETQYF
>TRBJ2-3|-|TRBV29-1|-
TGCAGCGTTAGAGTCAGGGGCGATTCTAGCACAGATACGCAGTATTTT
CSVRVRGDSSTDTQYF
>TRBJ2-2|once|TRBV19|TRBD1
TGTGCCAGTAGTATAGTAGGGGGCCTTTCCGGGGAGCTGTTTTTT
CASSIVGGLSGELFF
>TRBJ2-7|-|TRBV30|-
TGCGCCTGGAGGGGCTATGTTTCCTACGAGCAGTACTTC
CAWRGYVSYEQYF
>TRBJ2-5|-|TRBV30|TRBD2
TGTGCCGGCACGGGACTAGGAGGAGAGACCCAGTACTTC
CAGTGLGGETQYF
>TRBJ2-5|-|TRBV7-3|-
TGTGCCAGCAGCTCCGGGTACTCATGGGGGCCTTACTTC
CASSSGYSWGPYF
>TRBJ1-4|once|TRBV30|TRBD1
TGTGCCTGGAGTCCGGGGACAGGCCCTAATGAAAAACTGTTTTTT
CAWSPGTGPNEKLFF
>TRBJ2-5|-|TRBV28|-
TGTGCCAGCAGTCTCTCGTACTCGACCCAGTACTTC
CASSLSYSTQYF
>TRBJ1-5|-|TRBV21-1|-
TGTGCCAGCAGCGCCCGGGACAGGTGGTGCAATCAGCCCCAGCATTTT
CASSARDRWCNQPQHF
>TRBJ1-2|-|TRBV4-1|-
TGCGCCAGCAGCCAAGATCCAGCCGGGGAAACGGGCTACACCTTC
CASSQDPAGETGYTF
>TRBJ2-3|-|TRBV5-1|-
TGCGCCAGCAGCTTGGGTGCGAGCACAGATACGCAGTATTTT
CASSLGASTDTQYF
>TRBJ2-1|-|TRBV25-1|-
TGTGCCAGCAGTATTTACAAGAATGAGCAGTTCTTC
CASSIYKNEQFF
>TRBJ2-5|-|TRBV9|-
TGTGCCAGCAGCGTTTCAGGGTTCCCAGAGACCCAGTACTTC
CASSVSGFPETQYF
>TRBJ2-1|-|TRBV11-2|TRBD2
TGTGCCAGTATCACCCCGGGGGGGAGAGAGCAGTTCTTC
CASITPGGREQFF
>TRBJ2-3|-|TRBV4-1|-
TGCGCCAGCAGCCAAGATGGATCTGGGACACCTGCCGCAGATACGCAGTATTTT
CASSQDGSGTPAADTQYF